This entry lists 13 T cell receptor beta chains sequenced from one sample in a study of blood T cell repertoires in COVID-19. Using immunoSEQ multiplex PCR, the repertoire was profiled, and TCRdb retains in-frame clones only, with some absent. The sample includes 90,000 to 120,000 clones, 80% to 85% seen only once; the top ten take more than 4%. Specimen: peripheral blood. All receptors derive from a human donor in a cohort sampled during active COVID-19.

This chain uses TRBV5-8 with TRBJ2-7; TRBD1 might be the D (5 bases). Trimming stripped 5 bases from V and 6 bases from J, with 12 bases between. The length of the CDR3 is 12 residues. Germline loops: CDR1 SGHTS, CDR2 YDEGEE. The CDR3 DNA reads as TGTGCCAGCAGTTTAAACAGGCTCGAGCAGTACTTC. Amino acids: CASSLNRLEQYF.

This clone was detected once. The chain joins TRBV3-1 (or the pseudogene TRBV3-2) to TRBJ2-3; D is unclear. Germline values: CDR1 LGHDT, CDR2 YNNKEL (reference sequence). The CDR3 has 13 amino acids. Deletions cut 8 bases from V and 1 base from J, with 10 bases between. As DNA, the CDR3 is TGTGCCAGCGCGACACCCGGCACAGATACGCAGTATTTT. This sequence encodes CASATPGTDTQYF.

The rearrangement joins TRBV5-6 to TRBJ1-2, with TRBD1 matching over 7 bases. This CDR3 has 14 residues. V lost 5 bases to trimming and J lost 5 bases; unmatched junction nucleotides: 9. Per the germline V gene, CDR1 is SGHDT and CDR2 is YYEEEE. This CDR3 is CASSWGTARYGYTF. In DNA, the CDR3 is TGTGCCAGCAGTTGGGGGACAGCTAGGTATGGCTACACCTTC.

The chain uses TRBV25-1 and TRBJ2-5; D is possibly TRBD2 (6 bases). Deletions cut 2 bases from V and 5 bases from J, with 18 bases between. This CDR3 spans 16 amino acids. Germline V gives CDR1 MGHDK, CDR2 SYGVNS. The DNA for the CDR3 is TGTGCCAGCAGTGAAGAAGTGGGACTCGATGGGGAGACCCAGTACTTC. It yields the protein CASSEEVGLDGETQYF.

The chain recombines TRBV2 with TRBJ2-4; D is possibly TRBD2 (6 bases). Trimming took off 3 bases at V and 8 bases at J, with 11 bases between the two ends. CDR1 is SNHLY, CDR2 FYNNEI, per germline. The CDR3 loop spans 13 amino acids. In DNA form, the CDR3 reads TGTGCCAGCAGTGAGGGCGGGATTCACATTCAGTACTTC. Protein: CASSEGGIHIQYF.

There are a few counts of this clone. This sequence joins TRBV18 and TRBJ1-5; TRBD1 is a possible D gene (5 bases). CDR3 size: 15 residues. V lost 6 bases and J 0 bases, leaving 12 bases between the germline ends. Germline CDR1 and CDR2: KGHSH and LQKENI. For the CDR3, the DNA is TGTGCCAGCTCGCCCAGACAGATTAGCAATCAGCCCCAGCATTTT. It codes for CASSPRQISNQPQHF.

The J gene is TRBJ2-1, the V gene TRBV4-3; 7 nucleotides agree with TRBD1. With 4 bases clipped from V and 8 bases from J, the junction kept 5 bases outside the gene matches. This CDR3 region has 13 residues. Per the germline V gene, CDR1 is LGHNA and CDR2 is YSLEER. DNA for the CDR3: TGCGCCAGCAGCCGTCTACAGGGGTATGAGCAGTTCTTC. As protein: CASSRLQGYEQFF.

The chain uses TRBV18 and TRBJ2-1, with 8 bases aligning to TRBD1. The CDR3 extends over 14 amino acids. The V gene end was trimmed by 5 bases and the J gene end by 8 bases; junction bases not matched to a gene: 8. The germline gives CDR1 KGHSH, CDR2 LQKENI. In nucleotides, the CDR3 is TGTGCCAGCTCAATGGAGACAGGGGTTGATGAGCAGTTCTTC. It is translated as CASSMETGVDEQFF.

The chain carries TRBV15 and TRBJ2-1; unclear D gene. Germline V CDR1 and CDR2: LNHNV, YYDKDF (reference sequence). CDR3 size: 19 residues. V was cut by 1 base and J by 0 bases, with 19 bases left in between. In DNA form, the CDR3 reads TGTGCCACCAGCAGAGCCCCTCCATACGGGTTCAGCTCCTACAATGAGCAGTTCTTC. As protein: CATSRAPPYGFSSYNEQFF.

The chain uses TRBV18 and TRBJ1-2; 7 nucleotides align to TRBD1. The CDR3 length is 17 residues. Germline trimming cut 1 base from V and 3 bases from J; bases unmatched to any gene: 11. In germline, CDR1 is KGHSH, CDR2 LQKENI. DNA for the CDR3: TGTGCCAGCTCACCACTCTATCACGGGACAGTTGACTATGGCTACACCTTC. This encodes CASSPLYHGTVDYGYTF.

The CDR3 coding sequence is TGTGCCACCAGTGATTTGTTAACAGGGGGGCCGAACACCGGGGAGCTGTTTTTT. Amino acids: CATSDLLTGGPNTGELFF. The chain carries TRBV24-1 and TRBJ2-2; 8 bases are a match to TRBD1. The V and J ends lost 0 bases and 0 bases, in that order; junction bases with no gene match: 5. Per the germline V gene, CDR1 is KGHDR and CDR2 is SFDVKD. The CDR3 runs 18 residues.

This sequence joins TRBV18 and TRBJ1-5, with D possibly TRBD1 on 5 matching bases. V was cut by 3 bases and J by 4 bases, with 13 bases left in between. Germline assignment: CDR1 KGHSH and CDR2 LQKENI. The CDR3 consists of 15 residues. The CDR3 region has the DNA TGTGCCAGCTCACCCCCAGGGCGAGGAAATCAGCCCCAGCATTTT. Translated, it gives CASSPPGRGNQPQHF.

The rearrangement joins TRBV2 to TRBJ2-7; TRBD2 matches at 13 bases. The CDR3 sequence is 15 residues long. The ends lost 5 bases at V and 6 bases at J; junction bases unmatched: 7. The germline CDR1 and CDR2 sequences are SNHLY and FYNNEI. CDR3 in amino acids: CASSREGLAGSEQYV. The CDR3 region has the DNA TGTGCCAGCAGTAGGGAGGGACTAGCGGGGTCCGAGCAGTACGTC.